The rows below give T cell receptor beta chains drawn from one sample of a study of T cell responses to AZD1222 COVID-19 vaccine. Measured with immunoSEQ multiplex PCR; TCRdb has only the in-frame clones, and not every one. The repertoire has 130,000 to 150,000 clones, about 92% of them found once; the top ten carry under 2%. The specimen was peripheral blood, collected on day 0 of AZD1222 vaccination. These receptor sequences come from an adult in good health. Both conserved end residues are part of each CDR3. A D gene is named only where the DNA matches it firmly. Size tells how often a clone was seen (once, few, many) or the class of an expanded clone, and some rows leave it out.

cdr3_nt: TGTGCCAGCATGCCCAGCGGGGGGGCAGATACGCAGTATTTT
cdr3_aa: CASMPSGGADTQYF
v_call: TRBV14
clone_size: .
d_call: TRBD2
j_call: TRBJ2-3

cdr3_nt: TGTGCCAGCAGCCTTCTAGCGGGGGTTGAGCAGTTCTTC
cdr3_aa: CASSLLAGVEQFF
v_call: TRBV14
clone_size: .
d_call: TRBD2
j_call: TRBJ2-1

cdr3_nt: TGCGCCAGCAGCTTGGATGGGCCGATCTCTGGAAACACCATATATTTT
cdr3_aa: CASSLDGPISGNTIYF
v_call: TRBV5-1
clone_size: once
d_call: .
j_call: TRBJ1-3

cdr3_nt: TGTGCCAGCAGCCAGGGCCGACTGTATGGCTACACCTTC
cdr3_aa: CASSQGRLYGYTF
v_call: TRBV3-1/TRBV3-2
clone_size: .
d_call: .
j_call: TRBJ1-2

cdr3_nt: TGTGCCAGCAGTCCGGCGACTAGCGGGACCACAGATACGCAGTATTTT
cdr3_aa: CASSPATSGTTDTQYF
v_call: TRBV5-4
clone_size: .
d_call: TRBD2
j_call: TRBJ2-3

cdr3_nt: TGCGCCAGCAGCTTGGGGGCAGCTCTAGGGTCCTATAATTCACCCCTCCACTTT
cdr3_aa: CASSLGAALGSYNSPLHF
v_call: TRBV5-1
clone_size: .
d_call: .
j_call: TRBJ1-6

cdr3_nt: TGTGCCAGCAGTTATCGCCCGAGGGAGACCCAGTACTTC
cdr3_aa: CASSYRPRETQYF
v_call: TRBV6-9
clone_size: .
d_call: .
j_call: TRBJ2-5

cdr3_nt: TGTGCCAGCAGCCTGGGGCATGGCTATGGCTACACCTTC
cdr3_aa: CASSLGHGYGYTF
v_call: TRBV9
clone_size: .
d_call: .
j_call: TRBJ1-2

cdr3_nt: TGCGCCAGCAGCTTGACCGTGAACACTGAAGCTTTCTTT
cdr3_aa: CASSLTVNTEAFF
v_call: TRBV5-1
clone_size: .
d_call: .
j_call: TRBJ1-1

cdr3_nt: TGTGCCAGCTCATCGACAGGGGGTCTAAACTATGGCTACACCTTC
cdr3_aa: CASSSTGGLNYGYTF
v_call: TRBV18
clone_size: .
d_call: TRBD1
j_call: TRBJ1-2

cdr3_nt: TGTGCCAGCTCGGCGCGATATGGCTACACCTTC
cdr3_aa: CASSARYGYTF
v_call: TRBV12-3/TRBV12-4
clone_size: once
d_call: .
j_call: TRBJ1-2

cdr3_nt: TGTGCCAGCACCGTAGGAACGACCGGGGAGCTGTTTTTT
cdr3_aa: CASTVGTTGELFF
v_call: TRBV9
clone_size: .
d_call: .
j_call: TRBJ2-2

cdr3_nt: TGCGCCAGCAGCTTAATGGCTCTGGGTGGCTACACCTTC
cdr3_aa: CASSLMALGGYTF
v_call: TRBV5-1
clone_size: .
d_call: .
j_call: TRBJ1-2

cdr3_nt: TGTGCCAGCAGCTTAAACGGACAGGCAACTAATGAAAAACTGTTTTTT
cdr3_aa: CASSLNGQATNEKLFF
v_call: TRBV7-9
clone_size: .
d_call: TRBD1
j_call: TRBJ1-4

cdr3_nt: TGTGCCAGCAGCTTAGCCGGAGAGGCTTTCTTT
cdr3_aa: CASSLAGEAFF
v_call: TRBV7-8
clone_size: once
d_call: .
j_call: TRBJ1-1

cdr3_nt: TGCAGCGTGGGGACTAGCGGGGCGGATACGCAGTATTTT
cdr3_aa: CSVGTSGADTQYF
v_call: TRBV29-1
clone_size: .
d_call: TRBD2
j_call: TRBJ2-3

cdr3_nt: TGTGCCAGCGTTCGGTCGGGTGGGGATGAAAAACTGTTTTTT
cdr3_aa: CASVRSGGDEKLFF
v_call: TRBV28
clone_size: .
d_call: .
j_call: TRBJ1-4

cdr3_nt: TGTGCCAGCACCCAGGGTTTTGGAAACACCATATATTTT
cdr3_aa: CASTQGFGNTIYF
v_call: TRBV12-3/TRBV12-4
clone_size: .
d_call: .
j_call: TRBJ1-3

cdr3_nt: TGTGCCAGCAGTCCAGGACAGGGTTGGACTAAGTTTTACTACGAGCAGTACTTC
cdr3_aa: CASSPGQGWTKFYYEQYF
v_call: TRBV6-6
clone_size: .
d_call: TRBD1
j_call: TRBJ2-7

cdr3_nt: TGCGCCAGCAGCTTGGCTTCACGACAAGAGACCCAGTACTTC
cdr3_aa: CASSLASRQETQYF
v_call: TRBV5-1
clone_size: .
d_call: .
j_call: TRBJ2-5

cdr3_nt: TGCGCCAGCTCCAACGGGCAGGCAATGGGTGAGCAGTTCTTC
cdr3_aa: CASSNGQAMGEQFF
v_call: TRBV5-1
clone_size: .
d_call: .
j_call: TRBJ2-1

cdr3_nt: TGTGCCAGCAGCGCACCCACAGGGGGCACGGAAAAACTGTTTTTT
cdr3_aa: CASSAPTGGTEKLFF
v_call: TRBV9
clone_size: few
d_call: TRBD1
j_call: TRBJ1-4

cdr3_nt: TGTGCCAGCAGCCCCGTCGCACAAGCTAATGAAAAACTGTTTTTT
cdr3_aa: CASSPVAQANEKLFF
v_call: TRBV3-1/TRBV3-2
clone_size: .
d_call: .
j_call: TRBJ1-4

cdr3_nt: TGTGCCAGCAGTTTATTGTCAGGGACAGGGGGTTTCAGCTCCTACAATGAGCAGTTCTTC
cdr3_aa: CASSLLSGTGGFSSYNEQFF
v_call: TRBV28
clone_size: .
d_call: TRBD1
j_call: TRBJ2-1

cdr3_nt: TGTGCCAGCAGCTTGAAGGGAATGCGCAATCAGCCCCAGCATTTT
cdr3_aa: CASSLKGMRNQPQHF
v_call: TRBV5-6
clone_size: .
d_call: .
j_call: TRBJ1-5

cdr3_nt: TGTGCCAGCAGTCTACTCAGGATCCCCTATGGCTACACCTTC
cdr3_aa: CASSLLRIPYGYTF
v_call: TRBV27
clone_size: .
d_call: .
j_call: TRBJ1-2